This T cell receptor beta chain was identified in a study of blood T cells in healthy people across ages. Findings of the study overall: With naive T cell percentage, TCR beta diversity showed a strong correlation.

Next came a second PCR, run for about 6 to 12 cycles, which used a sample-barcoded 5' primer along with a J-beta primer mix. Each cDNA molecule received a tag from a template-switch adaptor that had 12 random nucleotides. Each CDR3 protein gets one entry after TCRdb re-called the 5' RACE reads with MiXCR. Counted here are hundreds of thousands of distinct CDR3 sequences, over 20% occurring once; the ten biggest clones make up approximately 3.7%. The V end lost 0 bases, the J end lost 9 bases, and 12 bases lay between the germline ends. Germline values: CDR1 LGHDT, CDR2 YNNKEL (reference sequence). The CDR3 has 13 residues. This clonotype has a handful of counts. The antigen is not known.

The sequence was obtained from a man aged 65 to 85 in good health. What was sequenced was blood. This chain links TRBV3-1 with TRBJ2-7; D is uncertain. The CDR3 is CASSQEEPLGQYF. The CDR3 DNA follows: TGTGCCAGCAGCCAAGAAGAACCCCTCGGGCAGTACTTC.